The clone carrying this TCR beta chain showed up just once. This entry comes from a study of blood T cell repertoires in COVID-19. At the level of the study: There were acute and convalescent COVID-19 samples, and they came from the United States, Italy and Spain. T cells, B-cell-depleted T cells, or PBMCs provided the cDNA or gDNA that served as material.

In the source study's methods: Nucleated cell number was recorded as an estimate derived from reference gene primer amplification. Profiling relied on immunoSEQ multiplex PCR, and the TCRdb table lists in-frame clones only, not all of them. V and J calls and clone size follow that table, whereas D and trimming were derived from the DNA. This repertoire shows about 140,000 clones, 75% to 85% found once; its top ten account for roughly a tenth. V dropped 4 bases and J dropped 1 base, with 11 bases sitting between them. The CDR3 length is 14 residues. Germline values: CDR1 SGHRS, CDR2 YFSETQ. The V call is TRBV5-1, the J call TRBJ1-1; no clear D. The sequence came from a man in his sixties with active or convalescent COVID-19. The sample taken for sequencing was peripheral blood. CDR3 protein: CASSKVGRNTEAFF. CDR3 in DNA: TGCGCCAGCAGCAAGGTTGGGAGGAACACTGAAGCTTTCTTT. The full variable domain, with the rest looked up from reference TRBV5-1 and TRBJ1-1, is KAGVTQTPRYLIKTRGQQVTLSCSPISGHRSVSWYQQTPGQGLQFLFEYFSETQRNKGNFPGRFSGRQFSNSRSEMNVSTLELGDSALYLCASSKVGRNTEAFFGQGTRLTVV.